The text below deals with one T cell receptor beta chain. As yet, its antigen is unknown. CDR1 is SGHAT and CDR2 is FQDESV in the germline V gene (reference sequence). Losses at the gene ends were 1 base for V and 6 bases for J; bases not matched to a gene: 4. This CDR3 region has 15 residues. The source material, RNA transcripts, was used to amplify TCR beta CDR3 regions. RT-PCR in the first round (using the HTBI primer set) targeted the TCR CDR3. TCRdb itself ran the multiplex PCR reads through MiXCR, one entry per CDR3 protein. The sample includes fewer than 110,000 distinct CDR3 sequences, approximately 16% of them seen just once. The data were obtained in a study of T cells in Graves' hyperthyroidism and ophthalmopathy. Study-level points and caveats: Most expanded thyroid clonotypes above 0.001 recurred in blood.

The hyperthyroidism was newly diagnosed and had lasted under 2 months; the patients were aged 18 to 65. Exclusion of a patient resulted from uncontrolled infection, other autoimmune disease, pregnancy or lactation. Clinicians diagnosed patients from clinical symptoms, serum thyroxine and TRAb, thyroid ultrasound and orbital computed tomography. Sequencing used blood. This TCR was recovered from a woman aged 45-60 years with Graves' hyperthyroidism. J is TRBJ2-1 and V is TRBV11-1; 9 bases align to TRBD2. The CDR3 loop is CASSLGSGRLNEQFF. CDR3 in DNA: TGTGCCAGCAGCTTAGGAAGCGGGAGGCTCAATGAGCAGTTCTTC.